This TCR beta chain was obtained from a study of shared clonotypes between healthy human individuals. Findings and caveats of the study: Across a handful of donors, naive CD4 shared roughly 5%, naive CD8 3% to 3.5%, memory CD4 about 2.4%, memory CD8 about 0.4%. There were few donors, and this limited the genetic and exposure-history diversity represented.

Caucasian adults residing in Nashville, Tennessee made up all the donors. This clone has at least ten counts. Antigen specificity is unknown. Other DNA sequences in this sample translate to the same CDR3. Germline V gene data show CDR1 as MGHRA and CDR2 as YSYEKL. V shed 1 base, J shed 3 bases, and the junction held 2 bases outside the gene matches. CDR3 size: 15 residues. An approximately 210 ng quantity of DNA, roughly 29,000 T cell genomes, went into the sorted-subset replicate PCRs. Only in-frame clones appear in the TCRdb table, and some are missing; sequencing was by immunoSEQ multiplex PCR. The table has over a million clones, 78% seen once; the top ten hold 0.5% to 0.6%.

The chain is built from TRBV4-1 and TRBJ1-2; 10 bases line up with TRBD1. Material: memory CD4+ T cells from PBMCs. Documented subset: CD45RA-negative fraction. This TCR was sampled from a man between 18 and 35 years old in good health. Some clones in this sample may be carry-over from other donors' samples. The CDR3 protein is CASSQVGTGDYGYTF. The CDR3 DNA reads TGCGCCAGCAGCCAAGTAGGGACAGGGGACTATGGCTACACCTTC.